This TCR beta chain was identified in a study of shared clonotypes between healthy human individuals. The assay was immunoSEQ multiplex PCR, and TCRdb's table has in-frame clones only and misses some. In the table there are 2 million to 2.5 million clones, around 95% of which are singletons. To note about this clone: The same CDR3 arises from other DNA sequences in this sample as well.

Germline V lookup: CDR1 SGDLS, CDR2 YYNGEE. There are 14 residues in the CDR3. With V trimmed by 3 bases and J by 1 base, 3 bases remained unmatched. V is TRBV9 and J is TRBJ1-1; 7 bases align to TRBD1. The sequencing sample was made of naive CD4+ T cells sorted from blood. Described subset: CD45RA+ positively selected. The source of this sequence is a man aged 18 to 29 in good health. The CDR3 bases are TGTGCCAGCAGCGGACAGGGTGCGAACACTGAAGCTTTCTTT. Translating gives CASSGQGANTEAFF.